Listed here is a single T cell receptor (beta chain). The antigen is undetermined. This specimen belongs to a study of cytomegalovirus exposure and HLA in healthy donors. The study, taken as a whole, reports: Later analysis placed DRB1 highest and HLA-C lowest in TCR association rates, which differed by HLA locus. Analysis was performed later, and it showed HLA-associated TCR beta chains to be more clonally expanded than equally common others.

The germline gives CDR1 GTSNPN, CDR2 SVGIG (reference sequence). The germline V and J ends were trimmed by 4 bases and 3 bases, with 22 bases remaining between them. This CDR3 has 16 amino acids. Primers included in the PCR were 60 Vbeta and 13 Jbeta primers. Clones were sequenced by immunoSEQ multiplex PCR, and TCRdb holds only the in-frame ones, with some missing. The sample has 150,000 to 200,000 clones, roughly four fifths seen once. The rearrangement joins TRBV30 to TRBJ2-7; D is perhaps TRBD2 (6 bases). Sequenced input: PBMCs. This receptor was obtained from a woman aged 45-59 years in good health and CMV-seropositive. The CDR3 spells CAWNRRGLGGIYEQYF. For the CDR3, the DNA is TGTGCCTGGAATCGTCGCGGTCTTGGGGGGATCTACGAGCAGTACTTC.